This T cell receptor (beta chain) was observed in a study of blood T cell repertoires in COVID-19. Trimming shortened V by 6 bases and J by 1 base, and 12 bases separated the two germline ends. The germline CDR1 and CDR2 sequences are LNHDA and SQIVND (reference sequence). This CDR3 comprises 14 residues. In the original workflow: Estimation of nucleated cell counts relied on the amplification of reference gene primers. Here immunoSEQ multiplex PCR was the method, and the copy in TCRdb shows in-frame clones only, minus some. V, J and clone size were drawn from that table, and D and trimming were deduced from the DNA. The data show around 150,000 clones, approximately 82% seen once.

The receptor was isolated from a woman between 40 and 55 years old with COVID-19, enrolled during active disease. Sequencing input: peripheral blood. This chain connects TRBV19 to TRBJ1-1; D is possibly TRBD1 (5 bases). For the CDR3, the DNA is TGTGCCAGTAGAATCAGGGCTGGGAACACTGAAGCTTTCTTT. Translating it yields CASRIRAGNTEAFF.